The clone carrying this TCR beta chain appeared once. The antigen is undetermined. Looked up from germline, CDR1 is SGHNT and CDR2 is YENEEA. The CDR3 consists of 12 residues. The V and J ends lost 3 bases and 3 bases respectively, with 2 bases between them. These data belong to a study of shared clonotypes between healthy human individuals. Notes on the study in general: Enrolling few donors narrowed the genetic and exposure-history diversity that was represented.

The donors were all Caucasian adults (living in Nashville, Tennessee). The unsorted PBMC replicate PCRs were performed with approximately 300 ng DNA, roughly 30,000 T cell genomes. The data were produced by immunoSEQ multiplex PCR, yet TCRdb's version contains in-frame clones alone and is incomplete. The sample holds about 560,000 clones; around three quarters are singletons and the top ten take approximately 12%. The sample taken for sequencing was PBMCs. The rearrangement uses TRBV11-3 and TRBJ2-2; no reliable D call. The clonotype comes from a woman aged 40 to 50 in good health. Some clones in this sample may be carry-over from other donors' samples. CDR3 DNA: TGTGCCAGCAGCTTGTACACCGGGGAGCTGTTTTTT. Translation gives CASSLYTGELFF.